The source of this T cell receptor beta chain is a study of neurological immune-mediated disorders. The CDR3 runs to 15 residues. Trimming removed 9 bases from V and 2 bases from J; junction bases left unmatched: 6. Germline CDR1 SGHRS, CDR2 YFSETQ. This clonotype was seen at least ten times. TCRdb used MiXCR to reprocess the 5' RACE reads, holding one entry per CDR3 protein. The sample holds more than 40,000 distinct CDR3 sequences, approximately 2.8% seen once. The J gene is TRBJ2-3, the V gene TRBV5-1, with 13 bases that match TRBD2. The sample was PBMCs. This clonotype was obtained from a woman aged 50 to 60 with multiple sclerosis. The CDR3 here is CATRTSGGLTDTQYF. Here the CDR3 DNA reads TGCGCCACCCGGACTAGCGGGGGACTCACAGATACGCAGTATTTT.